The 30 T cell receptor beta chains presented below share a single source sample, sequenced in a study of cytomegalovirus exposure and HLA in healthy donors. The PCR ran on 60 Vbeta and 13 Jbeta primers. Sequencing used immunoSEQ multiplex PCR; TCRdb keeps in-frame clones, though not all of them. The sample holds 99,000 or so clones, roughly 79% seen once. The sequenced sample was PBMCs. The receptors here all came from a male donor in good health and CMV-seronegative.

This clone was counted a few times. The V and J genes are TRBV5-4 and TRBJ1-4; 8 bases are a match to TRBD1. This CDR3 is 15 amino acids long. Germline V CDR1 and CDR2: SGHNT, YYREEE (reference sequence). The V segment lost 4 bases and the J segment 4 bases; nucleotides outside the gene matches: 6. The DNA for the CDR3 is TGTGCCAGCAGCCTGGACAGGGCCCATAATGAAAAACTGTTTTTT. It encodes CASSLDRAHNEKLFF.

V is TRBV9 and J is TRBJ1-4, with D maybe TRBD1 (6 bases). Trimming cost V 3 bases and J 3 bases, with 6 bases left between them. The CDR3 is 13 amino acids. Looked up from germline, CDR1 is SGDLS and CDR2 is YYNGEE. The CDR3 DNA reads TGTGCCAGCAGCGGGGGGCCTAATGAAAAACTGTTTTTT. Translated: CASSGGPNEKLFF.

The chain couples TRBV9 to TRBJ2-7; 11 positions agree with TRBD2. V dropped 0 bases and J dropped 4; count of bases not matched to a gene: 6. The CDR3 is made up of 16 amino acids. CDR1 and CDR2 (germline): SGDLS, YYNGEE. The CDR3 is CASSVEGTSGAYEQYF. The CDR3, as DNA: TGTGCCAGCAGCGTAGAGGGGACTAGCGGAGCTTACGAGCAGTACTTC.

The chain uses TRBV11-2 and TRBJ2-3; possibly TRBD2 for D (5 bases). The CDR3 length is 16 residues. In germline, CDR1 is SGHAT, CDR2 FQNNGV. Trimming stripped 5 bases from V and 2 bases from J, with 17 bases between. CDR3 DNA: TGTGCCAGCAGCAGATTGAGCGGAGTCCACACAGATACGCAGTATTTT. Protein product: CASSRLSGVHTDTQYF.

The chain couples TRBV11-3 to TRBJ2-2, with 7 bases aligning to TRBD2. The V gene's germline CDR1 is SGHNT and CDR2 YENEEA. The CDR3 consists of 15 residues. The V segment lost 4 bases and the J segment 7 bases; nucleotides outside the gene matches: 9. The CDR3 coding sequence is TGTGCCAGCAGCTCCTGGCTAGCGGTGGGCGGGGAGCTGTTTTTT. Translation: CASSSWLAVGGELFF.

The genes are TRBV30 and TRBJ2-4; a possible D gene is TRBD1 (5 bases). V lost 4 bases and J 9 bases, leaving 10 bases between the germline ends. CDR1 GTSNPN and CDR2 SVGIG come from the germline V gene (reference sequence). The CDR3 has 11 residues. CDR3 sequence: CAWTQGSIQYF. The CDR3 DNA sequence: TGTGCCTGGACTCAGGGCAGCATTCAGTACTTC.

This clone was picked up one time. V gene TRBV2 combines with J gene TRBJ1-1, with D hard to call. From germline, CDR1 is SNHLY and CDR2 FYNNEI. CDR3 length: 13 amino acids. With 7 bases removed from V and 3 bases from J, the gap between germline ends came to 12 bases. DNA of the CDR3: TGTGCCAGCATGTGGAGCCGGGACACTGAAGCTTTCTTT. Translation: CASMWSRDTEAFF.

CDR3 loop: CASAPRTGQETQYF. The CDR3 bases are TGTGCTAGTGCCCCTCGAACGGGGCAAGAGACCCAGTACTTC. The chain has TRBV12-5 and TRBJ2-5; possibly TRBD2 for D (5 bases). Germline V CDR1 and CDR2: LGHNT, FRNRAP. Trimming removed 7 bases at V and 2 bases at J, with 14 bases between. The CDR3 covers 14 residues.

The J gene is TRBJ2-1, the V gene TRBV27, with TRBD1 matching 8 bases. The V and J ends lost 3 bases and 8 bases, in that order; junction bases with no gene match: 12. The germline V gene has CDR1 MNHEY and CDR2 SMNVEV (reference sequence). The CDR3 spans 16 residues. The CDR3, as DNA: TGTGCCAGCAGTTTCACCCCAGGGGGCGCGTTTGATGAGCAGTTCTTC. It yields the protein CASSFTPGGAFDEQFF.

This clone was detected only a few times. This chain connects TRBV4-1 to TRBJ1-1, with D tentatively TRBD1 (6 bases). The CDR3 has 16 amino acids. Looked up from germline, CDR1 is MGHRA and CDR2 is YSYEKL. V was clipped by 2 bases and J by 1 base, with 14 bases between them. The DNA of the CDR3 is TGCGCCAGCAGCCAACCCCGGGGGGCGACGAACACTGAAGCTTTCTTT. This encodes CASSQPRGATNTEAFF.

The chain couples TRBV11-2 to TRBJ1-4, with D unclear. V dropped 1 base and J dropped 8 bases, with 5 bases sitting between them. CDR3 length: 12 residues. Germline CDR1 reads SGHAT; CDR2 reads FQNNGV. The CDR3 DNA reads as TGTGCCAGCAGCTTAGGGAGGGAAAAACTGTTTTTT. This gives the protein CASSLGREKLFF.

V and J are TRBV29-1 and TRBJ2-7, with D possibly TRBD1 on 6 matching bases. The CDR3 covers 16 residues. Germline assignment: CDR1 SQVTM and CDR2 ANQGSEA. Trimming took off 0 bases at V and 5 bases at J, with 20 bases between the two ends. The CDR3 sequence is CSVEDLWRQVIHEQYF. CDR3 DNA: TGCAGCGTTGAAGACCTATGGAGACAGGTAATCCACGAGCAGTACTTC.

The V gene is TRBV2, the J gene TRBJ2-7; a possible D gene is TRBD2 (5 bases). The V and J ends lost 6 bases and 1 base respectively, with 19 bases between them. Germline CDR1 SNHLY, CDR2 FYNNEI. This CDR3 has 16 residues. CDR3: CASSPLQGRESYEQYF. CDR3 nucleotide sequence: TGTGCCAGCAGCCCTCTTCAAGGTCGGGAATCCTACGAGCAGTACTTC. Variable domain in full (rest from reference TRBV2 and TRBJ2-7): EPEVTQTPSHQVTQMGQEVILRCVPISNHLYFYWYRQILGQKVEFLVSFYNNEISEKSEIFDDQFSVERPDGSNFTLKIRSTKLEDSAMYFCASSPLQGRESYEQYFGPGTRLTVT.

The chain is built from TRBV5-1 and TRBJ2-7; TRBD2 aligns across 7 bases. The V segment lost 0 bases and the J segment 6 bases; nucleotides outside the gene matches: 12. Per germline, CDR1 SGHRS and CDR2 YFSETQ. The length of the CDR3 is 16 residues. CDR3 sequence reads: CASSLALAEPQAEQYF. In DNA form, the CDR3 reads TGCGCCAGCAGCTTGGCTCTAGCGGAGCCCCAGGCCGAGCAGTACTTC.

This chain links TRBV19 with TRBJ1-1; D is perhaps TRBD1 (6 bases). The CDR3 has 16 residues. Trimming left V 5 bases short and J 2 bases short, with 18 bases between. Germline lookup yields CDR1 LNHDA and CDR2 SQIVND (reference sequence). The chain's CDR3 is CASSPIVGDINTEAFF. The CDR3 bases are TGTGCCAGTAGTCCCATAGTGGGGGACATAAACACTGAAGCTTTCTTT.

The chain's CDR3 is CASSFSRGTEAFF. The CDR3 nucleotides read TGTGCCAGCAGTTTTAGCAGGGGCACTGAAGCTTTCTTT. V is TRBV28 and J is TRBJ1-1; D is possibly TRBD1 (6 bases). Per the germline V gene, CDR1 is MDHEN and CDR2 is SYDVKM. Trimming shortened V by 3 bases and J by 4 bases, and 9 bases separated the two germline ends. The length of the CDR3 is 13 residues.

This clone came up once. The V gene is TRBV18, the J gene TRBJ2-3; a possible D gene is TRBD2 (6 bases). Germline V gene lookup returns CDR1 KGHSH and CDR2 LQKENI. Trimming stripped 0 bases from V and 4 bases from J, with 17 bases between. The CDR3 has 17 residues. Written as DNA, the CDR3 is TGTGCCAGCTCACCACCGTTTGCGGGAATCGTCCCAGATACGCAGTATTTT. Its protein is CASSPPFAGIVPDTQYF.

CDR3 amino acids: CASSYVGQGYNEQFF. Here the CDR3 DNA reads TGTGCCAGCAGTTACGTGGGACAGGGGTACAATGAGCAGTTCTTC. V usage is TRBV6-5 and J usage is TRBJ2-1; 10 bases agree with TRBD1. This CDR3 has 15 residues. The V and J ends lost 2 bases and 4 bases, in that order; junction bases with no gene match: 2. The germline gives CDR1 MNHEY, CDR2 SVGAGI.

This chain uses TRBV10-2 with TRBJ2-5; 8 bases fit TRBD1. This CDR3 has 16 amino acids. With 0 bases clipped from V and 3 bases from J, the junction kept 6 bases outside the gene matches. Germline V gene lookup returns CDR1 WSHSY and CDR2 SAAADI. The CDR3 protein is CASSESTRTGKETQYF. In nucleotides, the CDR3 is TGCGCCAGCAGTGAGTCGACGCGGACAGGGAAAGAGACCCAGTACTTC.

This clone was detected only a few times. The rearrangement uses TRBV19 and TRBJ1-5, with 9 bases aligning to TRBD1. Germline V gene sequence: CDR1 LNHDA, CDR2 SQIVND (reference sequence). This CDR3 contains 15 residues. The V and J ends lost 7 bases and 3 bases, in that order; junction bases with no gene match: 7. CDR3 nucleotide sequence: TGTGCCAGTAAAAAACAGGGGGCGGACAATCAGCCCCAGCATTTT. Translating it yields CASKKQGADNQPQHF.

Turning to this clone: This may come from a read error, since a much larger clone is one base off. Other DNA sequences of this sample code for an identical CDR3. The gene calls are TRBV7-9 and TRBJ2-5; D may be TRBD2 (5 bases). This CDR3 is 12 amino acids long. Germline V gives CDR1 SEHNR, CDR2 FQNEAQ (reference sequence). Trimming removed 5 bases from V and 1 base from J, with 5 bases in between. CDR3 bases: TGTGCCAGCAGCCGGGGCCAAGAGACCCAGTACTTC. Protein: CASSRGQETQYF.

The chain uses TRBV7-8 and TRBJ2-5, with a possible D match to TRBD2 (7 bases). CDR3 length equals 16 residues. Per the germline V gene, CDR1 is SGHVS and CDR2 is FQNEAQ. V lost 1 base, J lost 1 base, and 13 bases lay in between. As DNA, the CDR3 is TGTGCCAGCAGCTTAGTCCGCGCGGGGGCCCAAGAGACCCAGTACTTC. Amino acid sequence: CASSLVRAGAQETQYF.

This chain connects TRBV7-9 to TRBJ2-4; D ambiguous. The CDR3 runs 14 residues. V was cut by 8 bases and J by 1 base, with 12 bases left in between. Germline V gives CDR1 SEHNR, CDR2 FQNEAQ (reference sequence). The CDR3 nucleotides are TGTGCCAGCTTGGTTGACGGGGCCAAAAACATTCAGTACTTC. Protein product: CASLVDGAKNIQYF.

The chain recombines TRBV4-1 with TRBJ2-5; maybe TRBD2 (6 bases). The last part of the DNA fits TRBJ2-7 better; the J call may be wrong. The CDR3 runs 15 residues. CDR1 MGHRA and CDR2 YSYEKL come from the germline V gene. CDR3 amino acids: CASSQVGTGVDEQYF. The CDR3 DNA follows: TGCGCCAGCAGCCAAGTGGGGACTGGAGTCGACGAGCAGTACTTC.

V usage is TRBV5-1 and J usage is TRBJ2-5, with 7 nucleotides matching TRBD2. Per germline, CDR1 SGHRS and CDR2 YFSETQ. V lost 7 bases to trimming and J lost 4 bases; unmatched junction nucleotides: 7. The CDR3 spans 13 residues. DNA for the CDR3: TGCGCCAGCCGAAAGCGGGACTCAGAGACCCAGTACTTC. Translating it yields CASRKRDSETQYF.

The genes are TRBV30 and TRBJ2-7, with D perhaps TRBD1 (5 bases). The ends were cut back, 0 bases at V and 0 bases at J, with 9 bases in the middle. CDR1 GTSNPN and CDR2 SVGIG come from the germline V gene (reference sequence). This CDR3 spans 14 amino acids. This chain's CDR3 is CAWSVGQSSYEQYF. The DNA of the CDR3 is TGTGCCTGGAGTGTGGGGCAGAGCTCCTACGAGCAGTACTTC.

This clone has only a few counts. The gene calls are TRBV7-3 and TRBJ2-2; D is uncertain. The CDR3 has 14 amino acids. Germline-derived CDR1 and CDR2 are SGHTA and FQGTGA. V was trimmed by 6 bases and J by 8 bases, leaving 16 bases between them. The CDR3 sequence is CASRLNYQRGELFF. The CDR3 bases are TGTGCCAGCAGACTAAACTATCAACGTGGGGAGCTGTTTTTT.

The J gene is TRBJ1-2, the V gene TRBV19; 9 bases line up with TRBD1. Germline-derived CDR1 and CDR2 are LNHDA and SQIVND (reference sequence). The CDR3 consists of 16 residues. Losses at the gene ends were 5 bases for V and 1 base for J; bases not matched to a gene: 8. The CDR3 region is CASSGQGIALNYGYTF. CDR3 DNA sequence: TGTGCCAGTAGTGGACAGGGGATAGCCCTTAACTATGGCTACACCTTC.

The chain combines TRBV6-4 with TRBJ2-3; D not certain. Germline V gives CDR1 MRHNA, CDR2 SNTAGT. The CDR3 is 13 residues long. The germline V and J ends were trimmed by 6 bases and 0 bases, with 7 bases remaining between them. The CDR3 loop reads CASSQASTDTQYF. CDR3 bases: TGTGCCAGCAGCCAAGCTAGCACAGATACGCAGTATTTT.

The chain links TRBV2 to TRBJ1-2, with 9 positions matching TRBD1. Germline V CDR1 and CDR2: SNHLY, FYNNEI. The V and J ends lost 4 bases and 6 bases, in that order; junction bases with no gene match: 3. This CDR3 is 13 amino acids long. The CDR3 region has the DNA TGTGCCAGCAGTGGCGACAGGGGGAATGGCTACACCTTC. Encoded protein: CASSGDRGNGYTF. Full variable domain (missing parts from reference TRBV2 and TRBJ1-2): EPEVTQTPSHQVTQMGQEVILRCVPISNHLYFYWYRQILGQKVEFLVSFYNNEISEKSEIFDDQFSVERPDGSNFTLKIRSTKLEDSAMYFCASSGDRGNGYTFGSGTRLTVV.